This T cell receptor (beta chain) originates from a study of cytomegalovirus exposure and HLA in healthy donors. General observations from the study: Some 150 TCR beta chains were listed as cytomegalovirus-associated.

Comment on this clone: The target antigen is unknown.

V shed 7 bases and J shed 6 bases, with 18 bases lying between them. The length of the CDR3 is 14 residues. Per the germline V gene, CDR1 is LNHDA and CDR2 is SQIVND (reference sequence). Sequencing was performed with immunoSEQ multiplex PCR; in TCRdb, only in-frame clones are kept and a portion is missing. The sample lists fewer than 250,000 clones; approximately 88% were seen once. The V call is TRBV19, the J call TRBJ1-2; D is undetermined. The sequence was obtained from a young woman in good health and CMV-seropositive. Specimen: PBMCs. The CDR3 bases are TGTGCCAGTACTCACTCCACAGCCAGTGATGGCTACACCTTC. This gives the protein CASTHSTASDGYTF.